The following is a TCR beta chain sequence with its context. The assay was immunoSEQ multiplex PCR, and TCRdb's table has in-frame clones only and misses some. The sample lists 4,000 to 5,000 clones; around 89% were seen once. This sample stems from a study of tumor T cells in aggressive B-cell lymphoma. The CDR3 spans 16 residues. V lost 0 bases, J lost 9 bases, and 8 bases stayed unmatched. This sequence originates from an adult with diffuse large B cell lymphoma. The sequenced sample consisted of tumor tissue. The V gene is TRBV23-1, the J gene TRBJ1-6, with 7 nucleotides matching TRBD1. TRBV23-1 is filed as an ORF, its function uncertain. The chain's CDR3 is CASSQSRDRPSSPLHF. Written as DNA, the CDR3 is TGCGCCAGCAGTCAATCGCGGGACAGACCCTCTTCACCCCTCCACTTT.